The 9 T cell receptor beta chains below come from one sample, sequenced in a study of OX40 agonist ivuxolimab in advanced cancers. Assay used: immunoSEQ multiplex PCR; TCRdb lists only in-frame clones, some missing. The data hold about 59,000 clones, with over 75% observed a single time. The specimen was CD4+ or CD8+ T cells sorted from blood, collected in a trial of the OX40 agonist ivuxolimab. These receptor sequences come from an adult with an advanced solid tumor such as melanoma, head and neck, liver or kidney cancer.

This chain uses TRBV18 with TRBJ1-3; TRBD1 aligns across 8 bases. V was pared by 3 bases and J by 0 bases, with 4 bases of the junction left unmatched. This CDR3 is built from 16 residues. The V gene's germline CDR1 is KGHSH and CDR2 LQKENI. The CDR3 DNA sequence: TGTGCCAGCTCACCTCTAGGACAGGGCTCTGGAAACACCATATATTTT. It yields the protein CASSPLGQGSGNTIYF. Full variable domain (missing parts from reference TRBV18 and TRBJ1-3): NAGVMQNPRHLVRRRGQEARLRCSPMKGHSHVYWYRQLPEEGLKFMVYLQKENIIDESGMPKERFSAEFPKEGPSILRIQQVVRGDSAAYFCASSPLGQGSGNTIYFGEGSWLTVV.

CDR3 coding DNA: TGTGCCAGCAGTAGACGAGGGGGGCCCCCCTACGAGCAGTACTTC. It encodes CASSRRGGPPYEQYF. The V and J genes are TRBV25-1 and TRBJ2-7; D possibly uses TRBD1 or TRBD2 (6 bases each). The CDR3 has 15 residues. Germline CDR1 and CDR2: MGHDK and SYGVNS. Trimming cost V 5 bases and J 2 bases, with 16 bases left between them.

This CDR3 is CAWSVRVDSRNTIYF. CDR3 sequence (DNA): TGTGCCTGGAGTGTACGGGTGGATTCGAGAAACACCATATATTTT. The J gene is TRBJ1-3, the V gene TRBV30; D call uncertain. CDR1 and CDR2 from the germline V gene are GTSNPN and SVGIG (reference sequence). The CDR3 consists of 15 residues. Trimming pared 0 bases from V and 5 bases from J, leaving 14 bases between.

The chain employs TRBV4-1 and TRBJ1-1; no reliable D call. CDR1 MGHRA and CDR2 YSYEKL come from the germline V gene. The V end was cut by 4 bases, the J end by 1 base, with 10 bases between. The CDR3 spans 14 residues. The CDR3 sequence: CASSPAYQNTEAFF. CDR3 bases: TGCGCCAGCAGCCCAGCTTACCAGAACACTGAAGCTTTCTTT.

The rearrangement links TRBV9 to TRBJ2-7; 7 nucleotides align to TRBD1. This CDR3 comprises 12 residues. Germline CDR1 and CDR2: SGDLS and YYNGEE. The V segment lost 3 bases and the J segment 4 bases; nucleotides outside the gene matches: 1. The CDR3 spells CASSGQGYEQYF. CDR3 nucleotide sequence: TGTGCCAGCAGCGGACAGGGTTACGAGCAGTACTTC.

The chain employs TRBV12-2 and TRBJ2-3; TRBD2, the D gene given by the table, was not confirmed from the DNA. TRBV12-2 is listed as a pseudogene. The CDR3 has 17 residues. In DNA form, the CDR3 reads TGTGCAAGCGTCCCGCGGGAGGACGGATTTAGCACAGATACGCAGTATTTT. The encoded protein is CASVPREDGFSTDTQYF.

This clone was detected a few times. The rearrangement uses TRBV20-1 and TRBJ1-3; D remains ambiguous. Trimming cost V 0 bases and J 5 bases, with 2 bases left between them. This CDR3 has 11 residues. The germline gives CDR1 DFQATT, CDR2 SNEGSKA (reference sequence). The CDR3, as DNA: TGCAGTGCTAGAGAGCGAAACACCATATATTTT. As protein: CSARERNTIYF.

The V gene is TRBV6-1, the J gene TRBJ1-5; D remains ambiguous. Trimming shortened V by 1 base and J by 4 bases, and 11 bases separated the two germline ends. The CDR3 runs to 15 residues. Germline loops: CDR1 MNHNS, CDR2 SASEGT. The CDR3: CASSEGLGGNQPQHF. The CDR3 DNA reads as TGTGCCAGCAGTGAAGGATTGGGAGGGAATCAGCCCCAGCATTTT.

The J gene is TRBJ1-5, the V gene TRBV30; D unclear. Trimming pared 3 bases from V and 7 bases from J, leaving 16 bases between. CDR1 GTSNPN and CDR2 SVGIG come from the germline V gene (reference sequence). This CDR3 region has 14 residues. This CDR3 reads CAWSVSPSEQPQHF. CDR3 DNA sequence: TGTGCCTGGAGCGTAAGCCCATCGGAACAGCCCCAGCATTTT.